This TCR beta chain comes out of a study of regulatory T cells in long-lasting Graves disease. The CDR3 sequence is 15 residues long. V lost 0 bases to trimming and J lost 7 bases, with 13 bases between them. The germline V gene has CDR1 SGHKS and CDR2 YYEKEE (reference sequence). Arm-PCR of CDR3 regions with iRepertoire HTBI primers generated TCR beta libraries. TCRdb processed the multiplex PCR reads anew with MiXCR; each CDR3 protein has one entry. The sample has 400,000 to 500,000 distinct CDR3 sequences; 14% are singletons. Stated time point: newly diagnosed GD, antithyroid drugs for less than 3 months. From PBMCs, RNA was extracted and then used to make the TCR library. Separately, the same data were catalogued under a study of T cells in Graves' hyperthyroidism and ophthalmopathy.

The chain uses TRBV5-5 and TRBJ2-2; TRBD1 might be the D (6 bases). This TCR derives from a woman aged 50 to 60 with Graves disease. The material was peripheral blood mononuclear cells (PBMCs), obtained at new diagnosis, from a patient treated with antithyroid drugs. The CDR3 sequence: CASSLGQGTIGELFF. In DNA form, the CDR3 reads TGTGCCAGCAGCTTGGGGCAGGGGACCATCGGGGAGCTGTTTTTT.